This paragraph reports one T cell receptor (beta chain). Its antigen is unidentified. The data belong to a study of identical twins' blood T cells. Findings of the study overall: Twin similarity might stem from environmental factors, not only genetics. Abundant TCRbeta CDR3s overlapped more between twins than with unrelated donors.

This CDR3 has 12 amino acids. In germline, CDR1 is SGDLS, CDR2 YYNGEE. V was shortened by 0 bases and J by 11 bases, with 11 bases between the two germline ends. TCR cDNA libraries were made from RNA using a previously described, modified protocol. TCRdb redid the calling of the 5' RACE reads with MiXCR, one entry per CDR3 protein. The sample contains roughly 340,000 distinct CDR3 sequences, roughly 28% of which appear only once. The TCR originated in a woman between 18 and 55 years old in good health. The sequenced sample was PBMCs. The chain has TRBV9 and TRBJ1-2; D unclear. CDR3 sequence reads: CASSVVRSGYTF. CDR3 sequence (DNA): TGTGCCAGCAGCGTAGTCAGATCTGGTTACACCTTC.